Shown below are 21 T cell receptor beta chains from a single sample sequenced in a study of T cell responses to AZD1222 COVID-19 vaccine (dated by TCRdb to the early 2020s). The time point label for this specimen denotes: about 28 days (+/-7) after the second vaccine dose. Library preparation employed the immunoSEQ multiplex PCR assay. Not all clones reach the TCRdb copy of this immuneACCESS table, which keeps in-frame sequences only. Checked studies attribute under half of the gap to unresolved V genes and leave the rest unexplained. The sample records 80,000 to 85,000 clones, more than 85% of which are singletons. The ten largest clones add up to 8% of the sample. The source material was peripheral blood, sampled 28 days after the second AZD1222 dose. The receptors were sampled from an adult who received the AZD1222 COVID-19 vaccine.

This chain connects TRBV5-8 to TRBJ2-1; 8 nucleotides align to TRBD2. Per germline, CDR1 SGHTS and CDR2 YDEGEE. Trimming at V came to 4 bases and at J to 5 bases, leaving 11 bases not matched to a gene. The CDR3 is 16 residues long. The CDR3 region has the DNA TGTGCCAGCAGCCGACTAGCGTCTATACCCGACAATGAGCAGTTCTTC. It is translated as CASSRLASIPDNEQFF.

The genes are TRBV11-2 and TRBJ2-7, with 8 bases lining up with TRBD2. Germline CDR1 is SGHAT and CDR2 is FQNNGV. The CDR3 has 14 residues. V lost 1 base to trimming and J lost 7 bases; unmatched junction nucleotides: 6. The CDR3 nucleotides read TGTGCCAGCAGCTTAGCGGGAGGGCCGGGGGAGCAGTACTTC. Translating gives CASSLAGGPGEQYF.

In nucleotides, the CDR3 is TGTGCCAGCACCCGAAGACAGGACATTAATTCACCCCTCCACTTT. Protein sequence: CASTRRQDINSPLHF. V usage is TRBV6-5 and J usage is TRBJ1-6; D is perhaps TRBD1 (6 bases). The V gene lost 7 bases and the J gene lost 6 bases, with 16 bases spanning the gap. The CDR3 is 15 amino acids. The V gene's germline CDR1 is MNHEY and CDR2 SVGAGI.

This chain links TRBV18 with TRBJ2-2; 10 nucleotides match TRBD1. V dropped 5 bases and J dropped 5; count of bases not matched to a gene: 17. Per the germline V gene, CDR1 is KGHSH and CDR2 is LQKENI. The CDR3 is made up of 19 amino acids. The CDR3 is CASSSWLPDRGLGTGELFF. Written as DNA, the CDR3 is TGTGCCAGCTCATCATGGCTGCCCGACAGGGGGCTTGGAACCGGGGAGCTGTTTTTT.

The chain joins TRBV6-6 to TRBJ1-5; weak D call: TRBD1 (5 bases). The CDR3 consists of 14 residues. V gave up 5 bases and J gave up 0 bases, with 8 bases separating them. Germline CDR1 reads MNHNY; CDR2 reads SVGAGI (reference sequence). CDR3 nucleotide sequence: TGTGCCAGCAGTCCACAGGTTAGCAATCAGCCCCAGCATTTT. It yields the protein CASSPQVSNQPQHF.

The rearrangement joins TRBV7-9 to TRBJ2-3; a possible D gene is TRBD2 (5 bases). The CDR3 length is 17 residues. CDR1 is SEHNR, CDR2 FQNEAQ, per germline (reference sequence). V was clipped by 4 bases and J by 0 bases, with 17 bases between them. CDR3 protein: CASSSSGLKTSTDTQYF. The CDR3, as DNA: TGTGCCAGCAGCTCCTCCGGACTCAAGACTAGCACAGATACGCAGTATTTT.

The chain has TRBV7-9 and TRBJ2-7, with 12 nucleotides matching TRBD2. Unmatched junction bases numbered 3, after V lost 6 bases and J lost 6 bases. CDR3 length: 13 amino acids. Germline V lookup: CDR1 SEHNR, CDR2 FQNEAQ (reference sequence). The CDR3 DNA is TGTGCCAGCAGACTAGCGGGAGGAAGCGAGCAGTACTTC. Residues: CASRLAGGSEQYF.

This rearrangement joins TRBV18 to TRBJ2-3; 11 positions match TRBD2. This CDR3 has 15 amino acids. V was pared by 3 bases and J by 4 bases, with 3 bases of the junction left unmatched. Germline V gene lookup returns CDR1 KGHSH and CDR2 LQKENI. The CDR3: CASSPPLAGADTQYF. The CDR3, as DNA: TGTGCCAGCTCACCCCCACTAGCGGGAGCAGATACGCAGTATTTT.

This clone was seen a single time. This chain uses TRBV29-1 with TRBJ2-4; no firm D call. There are 15 residues in the CDR3. Trimming took off 2 bases at V and 1 base at J, with 12 bases between the two ends. Germline CDR1 is SQVTM and CDR2 is ANQGSEA. The CDR3 region is CSVETVSAAKNIQYF. CDR3 bases: TGCAGCGTTGAAACGGTGTCCGCCGCCAAAAACATTCAGTACTTC.

V and J are TRBV7-3 and TRBJ2-5; 7 nucleotides align to TRBD1. CDR1 is SGHTA and CDR2 is FQGTGA in the germline V gene. The ends lost 3 bases at V and 9 bases at J; junction bases unmatched: 7. This CDR3 comprises 13 residues. In nucleotides, the CDR3 is TGTGCCAGCAGCTTTGAGGGGGCGAGGTCCCAGTACTTC. Residues: CASSFEGARSQYF.

The rearrangement uses TRBV18 and TRBJ1-3, with unresolved D. The CDR3 runs 17 residues. Deletions cut 4 bases from V and 0 bases from J, with 16 bases between. Germline V gene lookup returns CDR1 KGHSH and CDR2 LQKENI. DNA of the CDR3: TGTGCCAGCTCACAATTTACCGGGCCGTCCTCTGGAAACACCATATATTTT. This encodes CASSQFTGPSSGNTIYF.

This clone was found once. The chain links TRBV30 to TRBJ1-3; no clear D gene. The germline V and J ends were trimmed by 0 bases and 2 bases, with 11 bases remaining between them. Germline V gives CDR1 GTSNPN, CDR2 SVGIG (reference sequence). The CDR3 totals 15 residues. The CDR3 is CAWSVGGLPGNTIYF. Here the CDR3 DNA reads TGTGCCTGGAGTGTAGGCGGTTTGCCTGGAAACACCATATATTTT.

The gene calls are TRBV9 and TRBJ2-3, with a possible D match to TRBD2 (7 bases). The CDR3 covers 14 residues. Per the germline V gene, CDR1 is SGDLS and CDR2 is YYNGEE. Trimming cost V 1 base and J 6 bases, with 12 bases left between them. CDR3 DNA: TGTGCCAGCAGCGTACGGGGGGCGCTTGATACGCAGTATTTT. Translation gives CASSVRGALDTQYF.

This clone turned up a few times. The chain uses TRBV27 and TRBJ2-1; tentative D call: TRBD1 (6 bases). V was cut by 7 bases and J by 2 bases, with 18 bases left in between. CDR3 size: 16 residues. CDR1 MNHEY and CDR2 SMNVEV come from the germline V gene (reference sequence). DNA for the CDR3: TGTGCCAGCACCATAACCCCAGGGGCCCCCTACAATGAGCAGTTCTTC. Its protein product is CASTITPGAPYNEQFF.

J is TRBJ2-7 and V is TRBV28; a weak D match, TRBD2 (6 bases). This CDR3 is built from 14 residues. CDR1 and CDR2 (germline): MDHEN, SYDVKM. This CDR3 is CSSRHPGGAGEQYF. The CDR3 DNA sequence: TGTTCATCAAGACACCCCGGCGGGGCGGGTGAGCAGTACTTC.

V is TRBV5-1 and J is TRBJ2-7; TRBD1 matches 8 bases. Germline values: CDR1 SGHRS, CDR2 YFSETQ. Trimming cost V 2 bases and J 5 bases; bases outside gene matches: 9. This CDR3 region has 15 residues. CDR3 coding DNA: TGCGCCAGCAGCTTTCAGGGGGCGCATTTGGACGAGCAGTACTTC. Its protein is CASSFQGAHLDEQYF.

The rearrangement joins TRBV4-3 to TRBJ2-3, with D tentatively TRBD1 (5 bases). Germline V gene data show CDR1 as LGHNA and CDR2 as YSLEER. This CDR3 is built from 15 residues. V was pared by 2 bases and J by 2 bases, with 11 bases between. CDR3 DNA sequence: TGCGCCAGCAGCCAACAAAGGACACCCACAGATACGCAGTATTTT. It encodes CASSQQRTPTDTQYF.

The J gene is TRBJ2-7, the V gene TRBV6-5; D is tentatively TRBD1 or TRBD2 (5 bases each). CDR1 and CDR2 from the germline V gene are MNHEY and SVGAGI. Trimming shortened V by 8 bases and J by 2 bases, and 16 bases separated the two germline ends. This CDR3 is built from 14 residues. The CDR3: CASLGTQMPYEQYF. CDR3 nucleotide sequence: TGTGCCAGCTTGGGGACCCAAATGCCCTACGAGCAGTACTTC.

The chain recombines TRBV10-1 with TRBJ2-2; 10 positions agree with TRBD1. The CDR3 is 14 residues long. The V gene end was trimmed by 8 bases and the J gene end by 5 bases; junction bases not matched to a gene: 5. CDR1 is WNHNN, CDR2 SYGVQD, per germline (reference sequence). CDR3 DNA: TGCGCCAGCGGGGGGACAGGGGTGACCGGGGAGCTGTTTTTT. Translating gives CASGGTGVTGELFF.

This rearrangement joins TRBV30 to TRBJ1-1; D is unresolved. The CDR3 runs 15 residues. V was shortened by 0 bases and J by 2 bases, with 13 bases between the two germline ends. Germline lookup yields CDR1 GTSNPN and CDR2 SVGIG (reference sequence). The chain's CDR3 is CAWSVFLRHNTEAFF. The CDR3 DNA reads TGTGCCTGGAGTGTATTTCTCAGGCATAACACTGAAGCTTTCTTT.

This chain connects TRBV6-5 to TRBJ1-1, with D unresolved. V gave up 6 bases and J gave up 3 bases, with 11 bases separating them. The CDR3 covers 13 residues. Germline V gives CDR1 MNHEY, CDR2 SVGAGI. In DNA, the CDR3 is TGTGCCAGCAGAGATTACAGCGACACTGAAGCTTTCTTT. This sequence encodes CASRDYSDTEAFF.